The present T cell receptor beta chain was sequenced within a study of blood T cells in healthy people across ages. The study, taken as a whole, reports: Per million T cells, the diversity of TCR beta decreased roughly linearly as age advanced. In long-lived donors, naive CD4+ cell counts and diversity exceeded those of aged donors.

Using a J-beta primer mix together with a sample-barcoded 5' primer, a second PCR was run for roughly 7 to 12 cycles. A 12-random-nucleotide template-switch adaptor tagged each cDNA molecule. TCRdb reprocessed the 5' RACE reads via MiXCR and lists one record per CDR3 protein. Among 790,000 or so distinct CDR3 sequences listed, roughly 46% were seen once. Germline V gene lookup returns CDR1 LGHNA and CDR2 YSLEER. Between the trimmed V and J ends, which lost 0 bases and 0 bases, there was a span of 8 bases. This CDR3 contains 15 residues. This clonotype was seen repeatedly, ten times or more. Its antigen is undetermined.

The sequenced sample was blood. The chain couples TRBV4-3 to TRBJ2-5; unclear D gene. The receptor comes from a man older than 75 in good health. CDR3 sequence (DNA): TGCGCCAGCAGCCAAGATTGGGCGTACCAAGAGACCCAGTACTTC. This encodes CASSQDWAYQETQYF.